The 13 T cell receptor beta chains given below trace back to one sample, sequenced in a study of blood T cells in healthy people across ages. PCR was performed a second time for about 7 to 12 cycles using a sample-barcoded 5' primer and a J-beta primer mix. Each CDR3 protein is one row after TCRdb ran MiXCR on the 5' RACE reads. The sample shows roughly 1,700,000 distinct CDR3 sequences, approximately 30% of them seen only once. Sequenced: blood. The receptors here all came from a woman in her 30s in good health.

A few counts support this clonotype. V usage is TRBV24-1 and J usage is TRBJ2-3, with TRBD1 matching 7 bases. The germline gives CDR1 KGHDR, CDR2 SFDVKD. Trimming at V came to 5 bases and at J to 4 bases, leaving 5 bases not matched to a gene. The CDR3 spans 14 residues. In DNA, the CDR3 is TGTGCCACCAGTGGCACGACAGGGCCAGATACGCAGTATTTT. It yields the protein CATSGTTGPDTQYF.

As regards this clonotype: A much larger clone sits a single nucleotide away, making a read error possible. The chain recombines TRBV7-9 with TRBJ2-4; D remains unclear. CDR1 is SEHNR and CDR2 is FQNEAQ in the germline V gene (reference sequence). V was pared by 7 bases and J by 13 bases, with 17 bases between. The CDR3 has 12 residues. CDR3 sequence reads: CASTHRYNEQYF. In nucleotides, the CDR3 is TGTGCCAGCACGCACAGATACAATGAGCAGTACTTC.

The chain carries TRBV30 and TRBJ1-2; 7 bases map to TRBD1. Germline trimming cut 2 bases from V and 4 bases from J; bases unmatched to any gene: 10. The CDR3 is 15 residues long. Germline CDR1 is GTSNPN and CDR2 is SVGIG (reference sequence). CDR3 residues: CAWSRPTGAVYGYTF. DNA for the CDR3: TGTGCCTGGAGTCGGCCCACAGGGGCGGTCTATGGCTACACCTTC.

The count of this clonotype is one. A much more abundant neighbour one base away suggests this may be a read error. This sequence joins TRBV19 and TRBJ2-5; D not resolved. CDR3 size: 16 residues. The V and J ends lost 5 bases and 2 bases respectively, with 18 bases between them. Germline CDR1 LNHDA, CDR2 SQIVND (reference sequence). The CDR3 bases are TGTGCCAGTAGTGAACGACCGTTTGAGTGGCAAGAGACCCAGTACTTC. Amino acid sequence: CASSERPFEWQETQYF.

In its sample, this clonotype was seen a few times. The rearrangement joins TRBV14 to TRBJ2-7; D unclear. CDR3 length: 10 residues. V was shortened by 1 base and J by 6 bases, with 1 base between the two germline ends. The germline CDR1 and CDR2 sequences are SGHDN and FVKESK. As DNA, the CDR3 is TGTGCCAGCAGCCAAGGCGAGCAGTACTTC. The encoded protein is CASSQGEQYF.

This clonotype turned up a few times. An end of the junction differs from the germline gene, which may be a read error. The gene calls are TRBV9 and TRBJ1-2, with a possible D match to TRBD1 (5 bases). The CDR3 is 14 amino acids. Looked up from germline, CDR1 is SGDLS and CDR2 is YYNGEE. The CDR3, as DNA: TGTGCCGGCAGCGACTGGGGGGGAGTTGGTGGCTACACCTTC. Residues: CAGSDWGGVGGYTF. Based on the CDR3 plus reference TRBV9 and TRBJ1-2, the full variable domain is DSGVTQTPKHLITATGQRVTLRCSPRSGDLSVYWYQQSLDQGLQFLIQYYNGEERAKGNILERFSAQQFPDLHSELNLSSLELGDSALYFCAGSDWGGVGGYTFGSGTRLTVV.

The rearrangement joins TRBV28 to TRBJ2-7, with TRBD1 matching 7 bases. The CDR3 has 15 amino acids. Germline-derived CDR1 and CDR2 are MDHEN and SYDVKM. The junction had 6 bases not matched to a gene; V was cut back by 0 bases and J by 4 bases. The CDR3: CASSLWGDRGYEQYF. The CDR3 DNA reads TGTGCCAGCAGTTTATGGGGGGACAGAGGGTACGAGCAGTACTTC.

The chain carries TRBV7-9 and TRBJ1-1; 8 bases fit TRBD1. CDR1 SEHNR and CDR2 FQNEAQ come from the germline V gene (reference sequence). The CDR3 extends over 17 amino acids. The V and J ends lost 0 bases and 4 bases, in that order; junction bases with no gene match: 10. DNA of the CDR3: TGTGCCAGCAGCTTAGCGGGGGTCCGGGACAGGTGCACTGAAGCTTTCTTT. Its translation is CASSLAGVRDRCTEAFF. Drawing the rest from reference TRBV7-9 and TRBJ1-1, the complete variable domain is DTGVSQNPRHKITKRGQNVTFRCDPISEHNRLYWYRQTLGQGPEFLTYFQNEAQLEKSRLLSDRFSAERPKGSFSTLEIQRTEQGDSAMYLCASSLAGVRDRCTEAFFGQGTRLTVV.

The CDR3 loop is CASSLEGSVGGDIQYF. For the CDR3, the DNA is TGCGCCAGCAGCTTGGAGGGATCGGTGGGGGGGGACATTCAGTACTTC. The rearrangement joins TRBV5-1 to TRBJ2-4, with 7 nucleotides matching TRBD2. Germline values: CDR1 SGHRS, CDR2 YFSETQ. The CDR3 is 16 amino acids. J lost 8 bases, V lost 0 bases, and 11 bases had no gene match.

As concerns this clonotype: Compared with germline, one end of the junction differs, possibly owing to a read error. This chain connects TRBV28 to TRBJ2-3, with 7 positions matching TRBD2. Germline assignment: CDR1 MDHEN and CDR2 SYDVKM. The CDR3 is 15 residues long. The CDR3 sequence is CSSSLWLAETDTQYF. CDR3 bases: TGTTCCAGCAGTTTGTGGCTAGCGGAGACAGATACGCAGTATTTT.

This clonotype was seen a few times. V usage is TRBV7-2 and J usage is TRBJ2-7; 14 bases match TRBD2. The CDR3 runs 19 residues. Losses at the gene ends were 5 bases for V and 2 bases for J; bases not matched to a gene: 14. The germline gives CDR1 SGHTA, CDR2 FQGNSA. The CDR3 DNA is TGTGCCAGCAGCCTAGTATTGGGACTAGCGGGAGTATCAACCTACGAGCAGTACTTC. Its protein is CASSLVLGLAGVSTYEQYF.

On this clonotype itself: The junction differs from germline at one of its ends, possibly a read error. The chain uses TRBV6-6 and TRBJ1-5; D remains ambiguous. This CDR3 spans 13 amino acids. CDR1 is MNHNY and CDR2 is SVGAGI in the germline V gene (reference sequence). The CDR3 coding sequence is TGTGCCAGCAGTTACAATAGCAATCAGCCCCGGCATTTT. Protein: CASSYNSNQPRHF.

This sequence joins TRBV5-1 and TRBJ2-3, with 7 bases aligning to TRBD1. CDR1 is SGHRS and CDR2 is YFSETQ in the germline V gene. The CDR3 contains 14 residues. V lost 3 bases and J lost 4; bases outside the gene matches: 5. The CDR3 loop is CASSSGTASDTQYF. Here the CDR3 DNA reads TGCGCCAGCAGCTCCGGGACAGCCTCAGATACGCAGTATTTT. Together with reference TRBV5-1 and TRBJ2-3, the CDR3 gives the full variable domain: KAGVTQTPRYLIKTRGQQVTLSCSPISGHRSVSWYQQTPGQGLQFLFEYFSETQRNKGNFPGRFSGRQFSNSRSEMNVSTLELGDSALYLCASSSGTASDTQYFGPGTRLTVL.